A single sample gave rise to the 20 T cell receptor beta chains below, sequenced in a study of blood T cells in healthy people across ages. Combining a sample-barcoded 5' primer with a J-beta primer mix, a second PCR ran for roughly 7 to 11 cycles. MiXCR, run by TCRdb on the 5' RACE reads, gives a single entry per CDR3 protein. The sample yields over a million distinct CDR3 sequences, around 45% seen once. Sequencing was done on a sample of blood. The origin of the receptors is a woman aged 60 to 75 in good health.

This clonotype was observed a few times. This chain links TRBV5-1 with TRBJ2-5; 12 nucleotides align to TRBD2. This CDR3 region has 15 residues. Germline V gene lookup returns CDR1 SGHRS and CDR2 YFSETQ. The ends lost 4 bases at V and 3 bases at J; junction bases unmatched: 4. The CDR3 DNA reads as TGCGCCAGCAGCCAACCTAGCGGGAGGGAAGAGACCCAGTACTTC. Protein sequence: CASSQPSGREETQYF.

This clonotype appeared a few times. The chain recombines TRBV11-1 with TRBJ2-7; 8 bases are shared with TRBD1. The CDR3 length is 15 residues. Germline-derived CDR1 and CDR2 are SGHAT and FQDESV (reference sequence). The V and J ends lost 5 bases and 2 bases, in that order; junction bases with no gene match: 8. The CDR3 reads CASSRGTGPTYEQYF. The CDR3 DNA follows: TGTGCCAGCAGCCGCGGGACAGGCCCTACCTACGAGCAGTACTTC.

In this sample, this clonotype turned up a few times. This chain links TRBV5-6 with TRBJ2-5, with 13 bases identical to TRBD2. The CDR3 has 16 amino acids. Trimming took 2 bases from V and 3 from J; bases not matched to a gene: 4. Germline values: CDR1 SGHDT, CDR2 YYEEEE. The chain's CDR3 is CASSFGLAGEEETQYF. The CDR3 nucleotides read TGTGCCAGCAGCTTTGGACTAGCGGGAGAGGAAGAGACCCAGTACTTC.

The CDR3 reads CASSIGLANEQFF. In DNA form, the CDR3 reads TGCGCCAGCAGCATAGGACTAGCAAATGAGCAGTTCTTC. This chain links TRBV5-1 with TRBJ2-1; 8 bases map to TRBD2. There are 13 residues in the CDR3. CDR1 is SGHRS and CDR2 is YFSETQ in the germline V gene. The V and J ends lost 4 bases and 7 bases, in that order; junction bases with no gene match: 4.

The chain carries TRBV20-1 and TRBJ2-4; D gene unclear. The J call is doubtful: the DNA matches TRBJ2-7 better. The CDR3 has 12 residues. CDR1 and CDR2 from the germline V gene are DFQATT and SNEGSKA (reference sequence). CDR3 bases: TGCGGGGAAAGGGATTATCCTTACGAGCAGTACTTC. This encodes CGERDYPYEQYF.

The chain recombines TRBV5-1 with TRBJ2-2, with 11 nucleotides matching TRBD2. This CDR3 region has 17 residues. With V trimmed by 4 bases and J by 0 bases, 5 bases remained unmatched. Per germline, CDR1 SGHRS and CDR2 YFSETQ. CDR3 nucleotide sequence: TGCGCCAGCAGCCCCGTTAGCGGGAGGGCGAACACCGGGGAGCTGTTTTTT. Protein product: CASSPVSGRANTGELFF.

The V call is TRBV20-1, the J call TRBJ2-1; 15 bases map to TRBD2. Germline CDR1 reads DFQATT; CDR2 reads SNEGSKA (reference sequence). The V and J ends lost 5 bases and 6 bases, in that order; junction bases with no gene match: 8. CDR3 size: 16 residues. The CDR3 DNA follows: TGCAGTGCTCTCGGACTAGCGGGGGGGACTCGCAATGAGCAGTTCTTC. This codes for CSALGLAGGTRNEQFF.

This clonotype was counted a few times. The V and J genes are TRBV4-1 and TRBJ2-7, with D possibly TRBD2 on 6 matching bases. Germline-derived CDR1 and CDR2 are MGHRA and YSYEKL. The V and J ends lost 1 base and 2 bases respectively, with 12 bases between them. The CDR3 is made up of 15 amino acids. The CDR3 region is CASSQGRGGPYEQYF. The CDR3 nucleotides read TGCGCCAGCAGCCAAGGGAGGGGAGGCCCCTACGAGCAGTACTTC.

At least ten counts were recorded for this clonotype. The CDR3 region is CASSLGGEAFF. The CDR3 DNA sequence: TGTGCCAGCAGTTTAGGAGGTGAAGCTTTCTTT. The J gene is TRBJ1-1, the V gene TRBV12-3 or TRBV12-4; D not certain. V lost 1 base to trimming and J lost 7 bases, with 4 bases between them. The CDR3 sequence is 11 residues long.

In its sample, this clonotype was seen a few times. This sequence joins TRBV5-5 and TRBJ1-6; a weak D match, TRBD1 (6 bases). V shed 0 bases and J shed 2 bases, with 15 bases lying between them. The CDR3 is 18 residues long. The germline CDR1 and CDR2 sequences are SGHKS and YYEKEE (reference sequence). The CDR3 DNA sequence: TGTGCCAGCAGCTTGGGGGGGCTAACGGACCCCTATAATTCACCCCTCCACTTT. Translating gives CASSLGGLTDPYNSPLHF.

The chain uses TRBV11-3 and TRBJ2-1; 10 bases map to TRBD2. CDR3 size: 16 residues. Germline V gene lookup returns CDR1 SGHNT and CDR2 YENEEA. The ends lost 1 base at V and 7 bases at J; junction bases unmatched: 7. CDR3 nucleotide sequence: TGTGCCAGCAGCTTAGGAGCGGGAGGGCCCTGGAATGAGCAGTTCTTC. Translating it yields CASSLGAGGPWNEQFF.

V gene TRBV6-1 combines with J gene TRBJ2-5; D possibly corresponds to TRBD2 (6 bases). This CDR3 is built from 15 residues. Trimming shortened V by 6 bases and J by 4 bases, and 18 bases separated the two germline ends. CDR1 and CDR2 from the germline V gene are MNHNS and SASEGT. The CDR3 bases are TGTGCCAGCAGGGGGGGACCTAGGGAACGAGAGACCCAGTACTTC. Translating gives CASRGGPRERETQYF.

The rearrangement joins TRBV5-1 to TRBJ2-5, with 9 positions matching TRBD1. The CDR3 totals 15 residues. CDR1 is SGHRS and CDR2 is YFSETQ in the germline V gene. The junction had 8 bases not matched to a gene; V was cut back by 4 bases and J by 4 bases. The CDR3 loop is CASSILGTGIETQYF. The CDR3 DNA is TGCGCCAGCAGCATCCTTGGGACAGGGATAGAGACCCAGTACTTC. Using reference TRBV5-1 and TRBJ2-5 for the parts outside the CDR3, the full variable domain is KAGVTQTPRYLIKTRGQQVTLSCSPISGHRSVSWYQQTPGQGLQFLFEYFSETQRNKGNFPGRFSGRQFSNSRSEMNVSTLELGDSALYLCASSILGTGIETQYFGPGTRLLVL.

This rearrangement joins TRBV10-3 to TRBJ1-2, with a tentative D call TRBD1 (6 bases). V was clipped by 5 bases and J by 0 bases, with 13 bases between them. The CDR3 loop spans 15 amino acids. Germline V gives CDR1 ENHRY, CDR2 SYGVKD. CDR3 nucleotide sequence: TGTGCCATCAGTTCTAGGGGGATAGCTAACTATGGCTACACCTTC. Protein: CAISSRGIANYGYTF.

This clonotype was counted a few times. V usage is TRBV5-1 and J usage is TRBJ2-3; D is perhaps TRBD2 (8 bases). V lost 0 bases and J 5 bases, leaving 16 bases between the germline ends. This CDR3 spans 16 amino acids. CDR1 is SGHRS and CDR2 is YFSETQ in the germline V gene. CDR3 coding DNA: TGCGCCAGCAGCTTGGTGGGCGGGAGGACAGGAGATACGCAGTATTTT. Amino acid sequence: CASSLVGGRTGDTQYF.

This clonotype was detected a few times. The chain couples TRBV15 to TRBJ2-7; a weak D match, TRBD1 (6 bases). CDR3 length: 16 amino acids. V dropped 3 bases and J dropped 2 bases, with 17 bases sitting between them. The V gene's germline CDR1 is LNHNV and CDR2 YYDKDF (reference sequence). The CDR3 DNA is TGTGCCACCAGCAGGACCCCGGACAGCTCTCCCTACGAGCAGTACTTC. Its translation is CATSRTPDSSPYEQYF.

This chain connects TRBV20-1 to TRBJ2-6; 10 nucleotides line up with TRBD2. CDR3 length: 17 residues. CDR1 is DFQATT and CDR2 is SNEGSKA in the germline V gene (reference sequence). J gave up 0 bases and V 6 bases, and 8 bases lay outside the gene matches. The CDR3 loop reads CSAGGTSAFSGANVLTF. The CDR3 DNA sequence: TGCAGTGCAGGTGGGACTAGCGCCTTCTCTGGGGCCAACGTCCTGACTTTC.

This clonotype was detected only a few times. The chain employs TRBV7-7 and TRBJ2-7; weak D call: TRBD1 (6 bases). V was cut by 6 bases and J by 1 base, with 16 bases left in between. The CDR3 covers 15 residues. Germline CDR1 is SSHAT and CDR2 is FNYEAQ (reference sequence). CDR3 sequence reads: CASSKGGETSYEQYF. CDR3 bases: TGTGCCAGCAGTAAAGGGGGAGAGACATCCTACGAGCAGTACTTC.

This chain joins TRBV5-1 and TRBJ2-1; TRBD1 agrees at 9 bases. This CDR3 is 14 amino acids long. The V segment lost 3 bases and the J segment 6 bases; nucleotides outside the gene matches: 4. CDR1 SGHRS and CDR2 YFSETQ come from the germline V gene. The CDR3 region has the DNA TGCGCCAGCAGCTCGCGACAGGGGGTCAATGAGCAGTTCTTC. Protein: CASSSRQGVNEQFF. Using reference TRBV5-1 and TRBJ2-1 for the parts outside the CDR3, the full variable domain is KAGVTQTPRYLIKTRGQQVTLSCSPISGHRSVSWYQQTPGQGLQFLFEYFSETQRNKGNFPGRFSGRQFSNSRSEMNVSTLELGDSALYLCASSSRQGVNEQFFGPGTRLTVL.

In the case of this clonotype: This could be a read error, since a much larger clone is one nucleotide away. This chain links TRBV29-1 with TRBJ2-4; 8 bases match TRBD2. This CDR3 contains 13 residues. The V and J ends lost 7 bases and 4 bases, in that order; junction bases with no gene match: 6. Germline-derived CDR1 and CDR2 are SQVTM and ANQGSEA. The CDR3 DNA reads TGCAGCGGTGCCAGCGGGAGAAAAAACATTCAGTACTTC. Translating gives CSGASGRKNIQYF.